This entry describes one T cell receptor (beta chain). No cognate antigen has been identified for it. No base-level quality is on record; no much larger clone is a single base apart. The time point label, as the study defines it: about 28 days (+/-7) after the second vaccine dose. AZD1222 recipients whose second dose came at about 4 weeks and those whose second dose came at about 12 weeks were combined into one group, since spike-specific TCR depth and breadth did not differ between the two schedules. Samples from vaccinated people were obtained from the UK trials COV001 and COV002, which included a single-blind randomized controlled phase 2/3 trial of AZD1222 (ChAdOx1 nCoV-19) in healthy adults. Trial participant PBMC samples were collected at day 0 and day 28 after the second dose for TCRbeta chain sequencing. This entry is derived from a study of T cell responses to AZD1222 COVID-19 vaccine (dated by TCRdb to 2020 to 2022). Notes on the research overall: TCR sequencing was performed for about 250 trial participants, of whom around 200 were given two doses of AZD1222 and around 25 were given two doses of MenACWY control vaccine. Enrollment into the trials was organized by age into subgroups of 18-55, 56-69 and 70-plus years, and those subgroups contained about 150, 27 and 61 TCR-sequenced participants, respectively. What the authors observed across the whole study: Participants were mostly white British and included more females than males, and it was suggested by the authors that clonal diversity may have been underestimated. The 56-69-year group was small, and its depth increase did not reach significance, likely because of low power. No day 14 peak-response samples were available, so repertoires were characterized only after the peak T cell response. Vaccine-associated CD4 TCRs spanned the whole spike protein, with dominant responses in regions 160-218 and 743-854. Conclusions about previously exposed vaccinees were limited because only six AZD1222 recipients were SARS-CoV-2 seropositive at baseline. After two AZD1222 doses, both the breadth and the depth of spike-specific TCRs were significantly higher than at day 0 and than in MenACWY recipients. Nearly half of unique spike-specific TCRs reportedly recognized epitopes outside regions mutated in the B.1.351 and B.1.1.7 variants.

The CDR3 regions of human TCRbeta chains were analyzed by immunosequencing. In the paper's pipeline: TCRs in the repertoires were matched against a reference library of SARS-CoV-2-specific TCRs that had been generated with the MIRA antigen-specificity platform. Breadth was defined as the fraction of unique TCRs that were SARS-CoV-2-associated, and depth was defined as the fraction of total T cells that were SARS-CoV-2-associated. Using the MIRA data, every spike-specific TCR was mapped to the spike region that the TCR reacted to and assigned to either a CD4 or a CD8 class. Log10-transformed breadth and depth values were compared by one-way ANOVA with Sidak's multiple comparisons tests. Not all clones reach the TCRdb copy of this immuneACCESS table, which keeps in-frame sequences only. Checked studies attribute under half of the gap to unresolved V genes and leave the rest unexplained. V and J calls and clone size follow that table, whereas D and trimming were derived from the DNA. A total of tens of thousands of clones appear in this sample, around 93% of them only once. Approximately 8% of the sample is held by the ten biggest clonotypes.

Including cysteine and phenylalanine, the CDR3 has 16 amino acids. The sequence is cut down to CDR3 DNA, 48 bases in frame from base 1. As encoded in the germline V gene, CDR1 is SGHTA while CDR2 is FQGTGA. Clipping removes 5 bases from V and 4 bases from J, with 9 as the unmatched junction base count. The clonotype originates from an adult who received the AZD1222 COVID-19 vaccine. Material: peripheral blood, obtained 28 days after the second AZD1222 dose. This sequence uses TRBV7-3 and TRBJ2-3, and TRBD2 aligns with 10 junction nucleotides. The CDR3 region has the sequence CASSPSSGRVSDTQYF. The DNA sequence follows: TGTGCCAGCAGCCCATCTAGCGGGAGAGTGTCAGATACGCAGTATTTT.